This TCR beta chain was recorded in a study of blood T cells in healthy people across ages. The second PCR ran roughly 7 to 12 cycles with a sample-barcoded 5' primer and J-beta primers. In TCRdb, the 5' RACE reads were re-called with MiXCR into one record per CDR3 protein. This sample has over 950,000 distinct CDR3 sequences, with roughly 51% found just once. Between the trimmed V and J ends, which lost 4 bases and 6 bases, there was a span of 20 bases. CDR3 size: 15 residues. CDR1 and CDR2 (germline): SGHDT, YYEEEE. This receptor was obtained from an older woman in good health. The chain has TRBV5-6 and TRBJ2-7; D is perhaps TRBD1 (5 bases). The sequencing sample was made of blood. DNA of the CDR3: TGTGCCAGCAGCGAAGGTCAGGGCCCCCAGGTCGAGCAGTACTTC. This gives the protein CASSEGQGPQVEQYF.